These 6 T cell receptor beta chains came from one sample sequenced in a study of shared clonotypes between healthy human individuals. Clones were read by immunoSEQ multiplex PCR, and TCRdb kept only the in-frame ones, dropping some. This sample has around 700,000 clones, with approximately 75% found just once. What was sequenced was memory CD4+ T cells sorted from blood. Stated subset: CD45RA-negative fraction. These receptors came from a woman aged 30 to 39 in good health.

For the CDR3, the DNA is TGCAGCGTCAAGGGACAGGGGGTGGACACCGGGGAGCTGTTTTTT. It yields the protein CSVKGQGVDTGELFF. This chain joins TRBV29-1 and TRBJ2-2, with 11 bases lining up with TRBD1. Germline assignment: CDR1 SQVTM and CDR2 ANQGSEA. With V trimmed by 6 bases and J by 3 bases, 6 bases remained unmatched. This CDR3 spans 15 amino acids.

The rearrangement links TRBV11-2 to TRBJ2-5; TRBD2 agrees at 13 bases. The CDR3 is 16 residues long. V lost 3 bases, J lost 2 bases, and 3 bases stayed unmatched. Germline V lookup: CDR1 SGHAT, CDR2 FQNNGV. CDR3: CASSLGLAGSQETQYF. CDR3 nucleotides: TGTGCCAGCAGCTTGGGACTAGCGGGATCACAAGAGACCCAGTACTTC.

As for this clone: This may be a read error, as it is one base from a much larger clone. The chain is built from TRBV11-3 and TRBJ2-2, with D unclear. The CDR3 is 12 amino acids. Germline V gene sequence: CDR1 SGHNT, CDR2 YENEEA. The V gene lost 4 bases and the J gene lost 4 bases, with 4 bases spanning the gap. The DNA of the CDR3 is TGTGCCAGCAGCTCCGCCACCGGGGAGCTGTTTTTT. Residues: CASSSATGELFF.

This clone was counted a single time. This chain connects TRBV14 to TRBJ2-5, with 8 positions matching TRBD2. Germline CDR1 and CDR2: SGHDN and FVKESK. Trimming at V came to 1 base and at J to 1 base, leaving 2 bases not matched to a gene. This CDR3 spans 15 amino acids. The CDR3, as DNA: TGTGCCAGCAGCCAAGCCACTAGCGGCCAAGAGACCCAGTACTTC. Amino acids: CASSQATSGQETQYF.

This clone was observed a few times. The J gene is TRBJ1-1, the V gene TRBV29-1; no clear D. The CDR3 runs to 13 residues. Trimming removed 6 bases at V and 1 base at J, with 12 bases between. Per the germline V gene, CDR1 is SQVTM and CDR2 is ANQGSEA. CDR3 loop: CSVNPGGNTEAFF. CDR3 sequence (DNA): TGCAGCGTGAACCCGGGAGGGAACACTGAAGCTTTCTTT.

Worth noting for this clone: Other DNA variants within this sample encode the same CDR3. The genes are TRBV7-2 and TRBJ1-3, with TRBD1 matching over 9 bases. Germline V gene lookup returns CDR1 SGHTA and CDR2 FQGNSA. The CDR3 consists of 15 residues. The V segment lost 4 bases and the J segment 4 bases; nucleotides outside the gene matches: 5. The CDR3: CASSSTGGSGNTIYF. The CDR3 DNA reads TGTGCCAGCAGCTCTACAGGGGGCTCGGGAAACACCATATATTTT.